One and the same sample provided the 20 T cell receptor beta chains below, sequenced in a study of blood T cell repertoires in COVID-19. Here immunoSEQ multiplex PCR was the method, and the copy in TCRdb shows in-frame clones only, minus some. The table includes about 440,000 clones, 70% to 90% detected once. Source material: PBMCs or T cells enriched from blood (not recorded which). The receptors originated from a woman between 18 and 30 years old with acute COVID-19.

The rearrangement uses TRBV7-2 and TRBJ1-1; 8 nucleotides match TRBD1. Germline trimming cut 2 bases from V and 1 base from J; bases unmatched to any gene: 9. The germline V gene encodes CDR1 SGHTA and CDR2 FQGNSA. This CDR3 spans 17 amino acids. The CDR3 sequence: CASSLLAGGFSNTEAFF. CDR3 nucleotide sequence: TGTGCCAGCAGCTTATTGGCAGGGGGCTTCTCGAACACTGAAGCTTTCTTT.

The chain couples TRBV27 to TRBJ2-5; 8 nucleotides agree with TRBD2. Per the germline V gene, CDR1 is MNHEY and CDR2 is SMNVEV (reference sequence). CDR3 size: 15 residues. After removal of 5 bases from V and 2 bases from J, the junction contained 7 bases not matched to a gene. DNA of the CDR3: TGTGCCAGCAGTCCCACGGGAGGGAGACAAGAGACCCAGTACTTC. This translates into CASSPTGGRQETQYF.

This chain links TRBV28 with TRBJ1-5, with 7 bases lining up with TRBD1. The V gene's germline CDR1 is MDHEN and CDR2 SYDVKM. V dropped 4 bases and J dropped 4; count of bases not matched to a gene: 7. CDR3 length equals 15 residues. Here the CDR3 DNA reads TGTGCCAGCAGTTCTACAGGGGTGGTGAATCAGCCCCAGCATTTT. This translates into CASSSTGVVNQPQHF.

This clone has a handful of counts. V gene TRBV6-1 combines with J gene TRBJ1-5, with D perhaps TRBD1 (6 bases). Germline V gives CDR1 MNHNS, CDR2 SASEGT. The CDR3 covers 15 residues. Trimming pared 0 bases from V and 5 bases from J, leaving 11 bases between. CDR3 sequence (DNA): TGTGCCAGCAGTGAAGCGCTTGGGGGCCATCAGCCCCAGCATTTT. Amino acids: CASSEALGGHQPQHF.

V is TRBV5-4 and J is TRBJ2-7; 7 bases are a match to TRBD2. Trimming cost V 6 bases and J 0 bases; bases outside gene matches: 6. CDR3 length: 14 residues. Germline V lookup: CDR1 SGHNT, CDR2 YYREEE (reference sequence). The CDR3 region is CASNIAGSSYEQYF. The CDR3 nucleotides are TGTGCCAGCAACATAGCGGGTAGCTCCTACGAGCAGTACTTC. Looking up the rest from reference TRBV5-4 and TRBJ2-7 gives the full variable domain: ETGVTQSPTHLIKTRGQQVTLRCSSQSGHNTVSWYQQALGQGPQFIFQYYREEENGRGNFPPRFSGLQFPNYSSELNVNALELDDSALYLCASNIAGSSYEQYFGPGTRLTVT.

This chain uses TRBV18 with TRBJ1-1, with D possibly being TRBD1 (5 bases). V was trimmed by 3 bases and J by 7 bases, leaving 9 bases between them. CDR3 length: 12 residues. From germline, CDR1 is KGHSH and CDR2 LQKENI. The CDR3 loop reads CASSPQQDEAFF. The CDR3 DNA is TGTGCCAGCTCACCTCAACAGGATGAAGCTTTCTTT.

The V call is TRBV12-3 or TRBV12-4, the J call TRBJ1-1; 7 nucleotides match TRBD1. The CDR3 covers 12 residues. V shed 6 bases and J 9 bases; nucleotides not matched to a gene: 7. The CDR3 region is CASRTGYLKAFF. For the CDR3, the DNA is TGTGCCAGCAGGACAGGGTATTTGAAAGCTTTCTTT.

The gene calls are TRBV19 and TRBJ2-1, with 10 bases that match TRBD2. Germline lookup yields CDR1 LNHDA and CDR2 SQIVND (reference sequence). CDR3 size: 14 residues. The ends lost 5 bases at V and 7 bases at J; junction bases unmatched: 5. The CDR3 region is CASSSGLARNEQFF. DNA of the CDR3: TGTGCCAGTAGTTCGGGACTAGCGCGTAATGAGCAGTTCTTC.

The chain's CDR3 is CSAMDNTYEQYF. Here the CDR3 DNA reads TGCAGCGCCATGGACAATACCTACGAGCAGTACTTC. The rearrangement uses TRBV29-1 and TRBJ2-7; TRBD1 is a possible D gene (5 bases). Germline lookup yields CDR1 SQVTM and CDR2 ANQGSEA. The CDR3 has 12 residues. Between the trimmed V and J ends, which lost 7 bases and 2 bases, there was a span of 12 bases.

V usage is TRBV7-8 and J usage is TRBJ2-7; TRBD1 aligns across 8 bases. There are 14 residues in the CDR3. V gave up 5 bases and J gave up 3 bases; unmatched junction bases: 6. Germline V gives CDR1 SGHVS, CDR2 FQNEAQ. CDR3 region: CASSPGQGDYEQYF. CDR3 sequence (DNA): TGTGCCAGCAGCCCCGGACAGGGAGACTACGAGCAGTACTTC.

This rearrangement joins TRBV18 to TRBJ2-3, with unresolved D. V was pared by 0 bases and J by 0 bases, with 7 bases between. CDR1 is KGHSH, CDR2 LQKENI, per germline. The length of the CDR3 is 15 residues. Here the CDR3 reads CASSPPSSSTDTQYF. The CDR3 DNA reads as TGTGCCAGCTCACCACCGTCCAGTAGCACAGATACGCAGTATTTT. Variable domain in full (rest from reference TRBV18 and TRBJ2-3): NAGVMQNPRHLVRRRGQEARLRCSPMKGHSHVYWYRQLPEEGLKFMVYLQKENIIDESGMPKERFSAEFPKEGPSILRIQQVVRGDSAAYFCASSPPSSSTDTQYFGPGTRLTVL.

The genes are TRBV6-5 and TRBJ1-3, with 7 bases identical to TRBD1. CDR3 length: 15 residues. V lost 4 bases to trimming and J lost 3 bases; unmatched junction nucleotides: 6. Germline V gene data show CDR1 as MNHEY and CDR2 as SVGAGI. For the CDR3, the DNA is TGTGCCAGCAGTTTTGAACAGGGGTATGGAAACACCATATATTTT. Translated: CASSFEQGYGNTIYF.

This chain connects TRBV19 to TRBJ1-2; 7 positions agree with TRBD1. V shed 5 bases and J 4 bases; nucleotides not matched to a gene: 7. The germline CDR1 and CDR2 sequences are LNHDA and SQIVND (reference sequence). The CDR3 is 14 residues long. The CDR3 region is CASSLPGTVYGYTF. CDR3 DNA sequence: TGTGCCAGTAGTCTCCCCGGGACAGTCTATGGCTACACCTTC.

The chain combines TRBV14 with TRBJ1-1, with 7 nucleotides matching TRBD1. After removal of 2 bases from V and 1 base from J, the junction contained 10 bases not matched to a gene. The CDR3 extends over 17 amino acids. Germline values: CDR1 SGHDN, CDR2 FVKESK. In DNA, the CDR3 is TGTGCCAGCAGCCAAAGGGGGCCCTTCAGGGGGAACACTGAAGCTTTCTTT. It specifies CASSQRGPFRGNTEAFF.

This clone was detected only a few times. The rearrangement uses TRBV19 and TRBJ1-5; 7 bases are shared with TRBD1. The V gene's germline CDR1 is LNHDA and CDR2 SQIVND (reference sequence). This CDR3 has 15 residues. Trimming took 5 bases from V and 1 from J; bases not matched to a gene: 5. The CDR3 nucleotides are TGTGCCAGTAGTTGGGACAGCCGAAGCAATCAGCCCCAGCATTTT. Protein: CASSWDSRSNQPQHF.

This sequence joins TRBV5-4 and TRBJ2-7; D unresolved. V was shortened by 2 bases and J by 3 bases, with 9 bases between the two germline ends. The CDR3 extends over 13 amino acids. CDR1 and CDR2 (germline): SGHNT, YYREEE (reference sequence). CDR3 bases: TGTGCCAGCAGCTTTCACACAAACTACGAGCAGTACTTC. Protein: CASSFHTNYEQYF. Filled out from reference TRBV5-4 and TRBJ2-7, the complete variable domain reads ETGVTQSPTHLIKTRGQQVTLRCSSQSGHNTVSWYQQALGQGPQFIFQYYREEENGRGNFPPRFSGLQFPNYSSELNVNALELDDSALYLCASSFHTNYEQYFGPGTRLTVT.

V is TRBV19 and J is TRBJ1-6; 11 positions match TRBD1. Looked up from germline, CDR1 is LNHDA and CDR2 is SQIVND (reference sequence). Trimming took 2 bases from V and 10 from J; bases not matched to a gene: 10. This CDR3 comprises 17 residues. The CDR3 here is CASSIIASDRGLSPLHF. In DNA, the CDR3 is TGTGCCAGTAGTATAATAGCTTCGGACAGGGGGCTATCACCCCTCCACTTT. The full variable domain, with the rest looked up from reference TRBV19 and TRBJ1-6, is DGGITQSPKYLFRKEGQNVTLSCEQNLNHDAMYWYRQDPGQGLRLIYYSQIVNDFQKGDIAEGYSVSREKKESFPLTVTSAQKNPTAFYLCASSIIASDRGLSPLHFGNGTRLTVT.

The chain recombines TRBV5-8 with TRBJ1-4, with TRBD1 matching 8 bases. Germline V gene lookup returns CDR1 SGHTS and CDR2 YDEGEE. This CDR3 contains 15 residues. V shed 3 bases and J 7 bases; nucleotides not matched to a gene: 8. CDR3 loop: CASSWGTGGGEKLFF. The CDR3 DNA follows: TGTGCCAGCAGCTGGGGTACAGGGGGGGGTGAAAAACTGTTTTTT. Combining the CDR3 with reference TRBV5-8 and TRBJ1-4 gives the whole variable domain EAGVTQSPTHLIKTRGQQATLRCSPISGHTSVYWYQQALGLGLQFLLWYDEGEERNRGNFPPRFSGRQFPNYSSELNVNALELEDSALYLCASSWGTGGGEKLFFGSGTQLSVL.

The chain combines TRBV28 with TRBJ1-2, with TRBD1 matching over 7 bases. Per the germline V gene, CDR1 is MDHEN and CDR2 is SYDVKM. This CDR3 is 16 amino acids long. The V segment lost 2 bases and the J segment 4 bases; nucleotides outside the gene matches: 10. The CDR3 sequence: CASSLRLGGGFYGYTF. In DNA, the CDR3 is TGTGCCAGCAGTTTACGCCTCGGAGGGGGCTTCTATGGCTACACCTTC.

Turning to this clone: Other DNA sequences in the same sample also yield this CDR3. The chain recombines TRBV4-1 with TRBJ1-3; 9 nucleotides match TRBD1. V trimming: 3 bases; J trimming: 1 base; junction bases outside the gene matches: 1. Germline values: CDR1 MGHRA, CDR2 YSYEKL. The CDR3 is 15 residues long. CDR3 residues: CASSQDRGSGNTIYF. CDR3 nucleotide sequence: TGCGCCAGCAGCCAGGACAGGGGTTCTGGAAACACCATATATTTT.